This T cell receptor beta chain was identified in a study of T cells in Graves' hyperthyroidism and ophthalmopathy. This CDR3 is built from 14 residues. Germline CDR1 MNHEY, CDR2 SVGEGT. Trimming left V 3 bases short and J 0 bases short, with 8 bases between. Diagnosing involved the use of clinical symptoms, serum thyroxine and TRAb, thyroid ultrasound and orbital computed tomography. Amplified regions were TCR beta CDR3 sequences from RNA transcripts. The TCR CDR3 first-round RT-PCR relied on the HTBI primer set. TCRdb itself ran the multiplex PCR reads through MiXCR, one entry per CDR3 protein. The top ten clones hold roughly 10% of a sample with hundreds of thousands of distinct CDR3 sequences, 12% to 15% of them seen once.

The sequencing sample was made of blood. The receptor's source is a woman aged 18-35 years with Graves' hyperthyroidism. V and J are TRBV6-2 or TRBV6-3 and TRBJ1-1; D call uncertain. DNA of the CDR3: TGTGCCAGCAGTTATGCAGCAATGAACACTGAAGCTTTCTTT. It yields the protein CASSYAAMNTEAFF.